This is a list of T cell receptor beta chains from one sample in a study of technical replicates of blood from a handful of donors. Sequenced by immunoSEQ multiplex PCR; TCRdb stores in-frame clones only, minus some. Found here are more than 75,000 clones, under 96% of them singletons; the top ten hold around 0.35%. The sample taken for sequencing was T cells isolated from PBMCs. The source of these receptors is a human donor in good health. CDR3s include the opening cysteine and the closing phenylalanine or tryptophan. D genes are given only for firm matches.

TRBD1 | TRBJ1-5 | TRBV18 | CASSPPGQPYQPQHF
TRBD2 | TRBJ2-1 | TRBV11-1 | CASSLATSGAYNEQFF
TRBD2 | TRBJ2-3 | TRBV4-1 | CASSQDKREGADTQYF
TRBD1 | TRBJ2-2 | TRBV9 | CASSPRQGSNTGELFF
TRBD1 | TRBJ1-1 | TRBV6-5 | CASSPGQLNTEAFF
TRBD2 | TRBJ2-1 | TRBV7-9 | CASSLGLAGYEQFF
. | TRBJ2-7 | TRBV9 | CASSLHGGIYEQYF
. | TRBJ1-2 | TRBV6-5 | CASSYGGGNYGYTF
TRBD2 | TRBJ2-7 | TRBV5-6 | CASSPQLAGTYEQYF
TRBD1 | TRBJ1-1 | TRBV2 | CASKLVRQGANTEAFF
. | TRBJ1-1 | TRBV30 | CAWIRTTMNTEAFF
. | TRBJ2-7 | TRBV29-1 | CSVEGDTYEQYF
. | TRBJ1-1 | TRBV6-1 | CASSPGRWTEAFF
TRBD1 | TRBJ1-1 | TRBV9 | CASSTGTANTEAFF
TRBD1 | TRBJ2-7 | TRBV28 | CASSFGGTEAYEQYF
TRBD1 | TRBJ1-2 | TRBV5-4 | CASSSQGADGYTF
. | TRBJ2-3 | TRBV5-1 | CASSLVGYGTDTQYF
. | TRBJ2-6 | TRBV27 | CASSPTPSGANVLTF
. | TRBJ2-2 | TRBV13 | CASSFTQNTGELFF
TRBD1 | TRBJ2-4 | TRBV6-5 | CASSYDRGISKNIQYF
. | TRBJ1-2 | TRBV30 | CAWSPTRQACTF
. | TRBJ2-5 | TRBV10-1 | CASSESYRGETQYF
. | TRBJ1-2 | TRBV12-5 | CASGIHREDGYTF
. | TRBJ2-1 | TRBV7-9 | CASSLAGAFHEQFF
. | TRBJ2-1 | TRBV4-3 | CASSHGSPYEQFF
. | TRBJ2-6 | TRBV7-9 | CASSPSGGANVLTF
. | TRBJ2-2 | TRBV9 | CASRWTANTGELFF
TRBD1 | TRBJ2-1 | TRBV5-1 | CASSGRDRGNNEQFF
. | TRBJ1-5 | TRBV4-2 | CASSQDAGINQPQHF